This T cell receptor beta chain derives from a study of Ad26.COV2.S vaccination and SARS-CoV-2 variants. Overall study context: Donor was assigned to the Ad26.COV2.S arm of trial COV1001. Donor got 5x10^10 or 1x10^11 viral particles of Ad26.COV2.S.

V was cut by 3 bases and J by 7 bases, with 15 bases left in between. The CDR3 runs to 14 residues. Per the germline V gene, CDR1 is KGHSH and CDR2 is LQKENI. Treatment noted: roughly 19 received Ad26.COV2.S at low or high dose, single or two shots; about 5 received placebo; per-sample allocation not given. Specimen acquisition occurred on day 63 following the initial vaccine or placebo injection. The donor's status was that of an adult aged 18-55 years in Boston. Produced via immunoSEQ multiplex PCR; TCRdb's table is partial and in-frame only. In the table there are about 320,000 clones, roughly 86% of which are singletons.

The chain has TRBV18 and TRBJ2-5; D gene ambiguous. The input for sequencing was peripheral blood, taken in a trial of Ad26.COV2.S vaccine versus placebo. This TCR was recovered from a person aged 18-65 years who received the Ad26.COV2.S COVID-19 vaccine or a placebo. CDR3 nucleotide sequence: TGTGCCAGCTCACCGCAAGCCAGCCCCGGGACCCAGTACTTC. Translating it yields CASSPQASPGTQYF.